This T cell receptor beta chain originates from a study of T cell repertoires in cytomegalovirus infection. Study summary: Recently identified HLA-C-restricted and well-studied HLA-B-restricted CMV epitopes were used. Public TCR beta signatures provided an indication of both CMV infection and a matching HLA type. Findings and caveats of the study: The ex vivo response was dominated by HLA-C-restricted CMV-specific TCR beta clonotypes.

TCRdb independently ran MiXCR on the reads; one entry per CDR3 protein. The table records 650,000 to 900,000 distinct CDR3 sequences, 25% to 35% of them present only once. This clonotype was observed a few times. Its antigen is not identified. V dropped 2 bases and J dropped 6 bases, with 11 bases sitting between them. There are 15 residues in the CDR3. Per germline, CDR1 SGHTA and CDR2 FQGNSA. Sequencing used cultured CD8+ T cells from PBMCs, obtained from culture after CMV antigen stimulation. The receptor's source is a human donor in good health (CMV status not recorded). Some clones in this sample may be carry-over from other donors' samples. The chain has TRBV7-2 and TRBJ1-6, with D uncertain. The CDR3 region has the DNA TGTGCCAGCAGCTTAATCGCCAGGCCTAATTCACCCCTCCACTTT. It is translated as CASSLIARPNSPLHF.